The source of this T cell receptor beta chain is a study of breast tumors, draining lymph nodes, adjacent tissues. Using its own MiXCR run on the multiplex PCR reads, TCRdb lists one record per CDR3 protein. The sample comprises about 300,000 distinct CDR3 sequences, over 25% of which are singletons, and about 1% rests with the top ten. The CDR3 runs 15 residues. The ends were cut back, 8 bases at V and 7 bases at J, with 20 bases in the middle. Germline assignment: CDR1 MDHEN and CDR2 SYDVKM. The lymph nodes were axillary draining lymph nodes from breast cancer patients. Sequenced material: axillary lymph node tissue. This chain connects TRBV28 to TRBJ1-4; no clear D. The clonotype was recovered from a female donor with breast cancer. Some clones in this sample may be carry-over from other donors' samples. The CDR3 bases are TGTGCCAGCGGATTATCTTGGGGTAGCTCTGAAAAACTGTTTTTT. Its protein is CASGLSWGSSEKLFF.